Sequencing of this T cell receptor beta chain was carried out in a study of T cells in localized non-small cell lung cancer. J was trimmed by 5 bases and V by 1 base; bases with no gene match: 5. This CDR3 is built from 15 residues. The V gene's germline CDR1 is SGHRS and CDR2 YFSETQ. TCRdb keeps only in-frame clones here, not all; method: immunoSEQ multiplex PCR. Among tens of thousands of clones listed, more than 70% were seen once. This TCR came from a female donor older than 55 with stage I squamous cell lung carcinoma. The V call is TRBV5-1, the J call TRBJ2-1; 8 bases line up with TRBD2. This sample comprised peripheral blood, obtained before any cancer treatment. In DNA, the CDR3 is TGCGCCAGCAGCTTGTCGGGAGGGCAGCACAATGAGCAGTTCTTC. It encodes CASSLSGGQHNEQFF.